This T cell receptor beta chain was retrieved from a study of T cell responses to AZD1222 COVID-19 vaccine. General study findings and limits: Only six or seven AZD1222 recipients tested seropositive at baseline.

About this clone: Its matching antigen is unknown.

The CDR3 consists of 14 residues. Per germline, CDR1 SGHRS and CDR2 YFSETQ. V was clipped by 4 bases and J by 4 bases; unmatched bases: 7. The protocol was immunoSEQ multiplex PCR, while the TCRdb copy is restricted to in-frame clones and leaves out a portion. The data hold 100,000 or so clones, with 86% observed a single time. Sequenced here: peripheral blood, sampled on day 0 of AZD1222 vaccination. This sequence joins TRBV5-1 and TRBJ1-1, with 7 positions matching TRBD1. The sequence came from an adult in good health. CDR3 sequence (DNA): TGCGCCAGCAGCCCTGAGACAGGGAGCACTGAAGCTTTCTTT. This gives the protein CASSPETGSTEAFF.